The 27 T cell receptor beta chains below come from one sample, sequenced in a study of T cell responses to AZD1222 COVID-19 vaccine. Assay: immunoSEQ multiplex PCR; the TCRdb copy retains only in-frame clones and omits some. Here the sample spans 75,000 to 90,000 clones, about 82% being singletons. The material was peripheral blood, obtained on day 0 of AZD1222 vaccination. Receptor source: an adult in good health.

The chain carries TRBV6-4 and TRBJ1-6, with D possibly matching TRBD1 (5 bases). The V gene lost 5 bases and the J gene lost 4 bases, with 12 bases spanning the gap. The CDR3 is 15 residues long. Germline V gene data show CDR1 as MRHNA and CDR2 as SNTAGT. The CDR3 spells CASSLDGGYNSPLHF. CDR3 nucleotide sequence: TGTGCCAGCAGTTTAGACGGGGGATATAATTCACCCCTCCACTTT.

The chain is built from TRBV7-9 and TRBJ1-1; a possible D gene is TRBD1 (5 bases). Per the germline V gene, CDR1 is SEHNR and CDR2 is FQNEAQ (reference sequence). The ends were cut back, 5 bases at V and 6 bases at J, with 16 bases in the middle. CDR3 length: 14 amino acids. The CDR3 is CASSPLGGRAEAFF. In DNA form, the CDR3 reads TGTGCCAGCAGCCCCCTGGGGGGACGAGCTGAAGCTTTCTTT.

The V call is TRBV5-1, the J call TRBJ2-3; D unresolved. This CDR3 is 12 amino acids long. Per the germline V gene, CDR1 is SGHRS and CDR2 is YFSETQ. Trimming removed 0 bases at V and 3 bases at J, with 2 bases between. CDR3 in amino acids: CASSLETDTQYF. In nucleotides, the CDR3 is TGCGCCAGCAGCTTGGAAACAGATACGCAGTATTTT. Supplemented by reference TRBV5-1 and TRBJ2-3, the full variable domain reads KAGVTQTPRYLIKTRGQQVTLSCSPISGHRSVSWYQQTPGQGLQFLFEYFSETQRNKGNFPGRFSGRQFSNSRSEMNVSTLELGDSALYLCASSLETDTQYFGPGTRLTVL.

The chain employs TRBV7-9 and TRBJ1-4; D not certain. The V and J ends lost 2 bases and 8 bases respectively, with 15 bases between them. The CDR3 runs to 15 residues. Per the germline V gene, CDR1 is SEHNR and CDR2 is FQNEAQ (reference sequence). CDR3 residues: CASSLMGGPEEKLFF. For the CDR3, the DNA is TGTGCCAGCAGCTTAATGGGTGGCCCCGAGGAAAAACTGTTTTTT.

The V and J genes are TRBV30 and TRBJ2-7; D is perhaps TRBD1 (5 bases). CDR1 and CDR2 (germline): GTSNPN, SVGIG (reference sequence). The CDR3 totals 12 residues. V dropped 4 bases and J dropped 2 bases, with 9 bases sitting between them. The CDR3 coding sequence is TGTGCCTGGAAGCAGGGTACCTACGAGCAGTACTTC. Residues: CAWKQGTYEQYF.

This chain joins TRBV28 and TRBJ1-2; the D is unclear. This CDR3 spans 14 amino acids. The germline CDR1 and CDR2 sequences are MDHEN and SYDVKM. The germline V and J ends were trimmed by 6 bases and 0 bases, with 11 bases remaining between them. The DNA of the CDR3 is TGTGCCAGCAGCCTGTCGTGGGCTAACTATGGCTACACCTTC. Its translation: CASSLSWANYGYTF.

This chain connects TRBV7-9 to TRBJ1-1; D is perhaps TRBD1 (6 bases). Between the trimmed V and J ends, which lost 5 bases and 3 bases, there was a span of 10 bases. The V gene's germline CDR1 is SEHNR and CDR2 FQNEAQ (reference sequence). The CDR3 is made up of 13 amino acids. The CDR3 region is CASSQGRYTEAFF. As DNA, the CDR3 is TGTGCCAGCAGCCAGGGGAGGTACACTGAAGCTTTCTTT. Combining the CDR3 with reference TRBV7-9 and TRBJ1-1 gives the whole variable domain DTGVSQNPRHKITKRGQNVTFRCDPISEHNRLYWYRQTLGQGPEFLTYFQNEAQLEKSRLLSDRFSAERPKGSFSTLEIQRTEQGDSAMYLCASSQGRYTEAFFGQGTRLTVV.

This clone was seen just once. CDR3 residues: CAWSVQINQPQHF. The CDR3 DNA reads as TGTGCCTGGAGTGTACAGATAAATCAGCCCCAGCATTTT. This chain connects TRBV30 to TRBJ1-5; D is undetermined. Trimming left V 0 bases short and J 4 bases short, with 7 bases between. Germline CDR1 GTSNPN, CDR2 SVGIG (reference sequence). The CDR3 length is 13 residues. Full variable domain (rest looked up from reference TRBV30 and TRBJ1-5): SQTIHQWPATLVQPVGSPLSLECTVEGTSNPNLYWYRQAAGRGLQLLFYSVGIGQISSEVPQNLSASRPQDRQFILSSKKLLLSDSGFYLCAWSVQINQPQHFGDGTRLSIL.

This chain connects TRBV18 to TRBJ2-3, with a possible D match to TRBD2 (7 bases). CDR1 KGHSH and CDR2 LQKENI come from the germline V gene. The length of the CDR3 is 14 residues. Trimming shortened V by 4 bases and J by 4 bases, and 12 bases separated the two germline ends. CDR3 DNA: TGTGCCAGCTCACGGAGGGGGGGCCCAGATACGCAGTATTTT. It translates to CASSRRGGPDTQYF.

J is TRBJ2-5 and V is TRBV5-1; no clear D gene. The CDR3 is 14 amino acids. The ends were cut back, 0 bases at V and 4 bases at J, with 10 bases in the middle. Germline V gene sequence: CDR1 SGHRS, CDR2 YFSETQ. CDR3 in amino acids: CASSLANVGETQYF. In DNA, the CDR3 is TGCGCCAGCAGCTTGGCCAATGTAGGAGAGACCCAGTACTTC.

This chain joins TRBV2 and TRBJ2-3, with 9 bases aligning to TRBD1. Germline V gives CDR1 SNHLY, CDR2 FYNNEI. The CDR3 consists of 14 residues. Unmatched junction bases numbered 6, after V lost 7 bases and J lost 4 bases. CDR3: CASKPDRGSDTQYF. In DNA form, the CDR3 reads TGTGCCAGCAAGCCCGACAGGGGGTCAGATACGCAGTATTTT.

The sample holds a few counts of this clone. This sequence joins TRBV4-3 and TRBJ2-3, with D possibly being TRBD2 (6 bases). This CDR3 has 15 residues. Trimming pared 5 bases from V and 2 bases from J, leaving 14 bases between. CDR1 and CDR2 from the germline V gene are LGHNA and YSLEER. In nucleotides, the CDR3 is TGCGCCAGCAGCGTCTTAGCGGACCTCACAGATACGCAGTATTTT. Residues: CASSVLADLTDTQYF.

This chain links TRBV5-1 with TRBJ1-2, with D maybe TRBD1 (5 bases). Per germline, CDR1 SGHRS and CDR2 YFSETQ. The CDR3 has 14 amino acids. Trimming took 3 bases from V and 5 from J, leaving 14 bases between them. The CDR3 DNA reads as TGCGCCAGCAGCTCCCTACCAGGGTCGTATGGCTACACCTTC. This translates into CASSSLPGSYGYTF.

The chain uses TRBV7-9 and TRBJ2-3; D is uncertain. Germline lookup yields CDR1 SEHNR and CDR2 FQNEAQ (reference sequence). The CDR3 spans 12 residues. V was shortened by 1 base and J by 4 bases, with 3 bases between the two germline ends. The CDR3 loop is CASSLVADTQYF. The CDR3 nucleotides are TGTGCCAGCAGCTTAGTAGCAGATACGCAGTATTTT.

V is TRBV9 and J is TRBJ2-1, with TRBD2 matching over 8 bases. Germline lookup yields CDR1 SGDLS and CDR2 YYNGEE. With 3 bases clipped from V and 0 bases from J, the junction kept 8 bases outside the gene matches. The CDR3 has 17 amino acids. CDR3 nucleotides: TGTGCCAGCAGCGCAAGACCCCGGGGGGGCTCCTACAATGAGCAGTTCTTC. Translation gives CASSARPRGGSYNEQFF.

This chain joins TRBV27 and TRBJ1-6; 9 nucleotides align to TRBD1. CDR3 length: 16 amino acids. CDR1 is MNHEY, CDR2 SMNVEV, per germline (reference sequence). Trimming cost V 6 bases and J 7 bases; bases outside gene matches: 10. CDR3 protein: CASRGQGERTNSPLHF. The CDR3 coding sequence is TGTGCCAGCAGGGGACAGGGAGAAAGAACCAATTCACCCCTCCACTTT.

The chain is built from TRBV7-2 and TRBJ1-2; no reliable D call. Trimming cost V 1 base and J 6 bases, with 18 bases left between them. CDR3 size: 16 residues. CDR1 is SGHTA and CDR2 is FQGNSA in the germline V gene. The CDR3 sequence: CASSLESWGTINGYTF. In DNA form, the CDR3 reads TGTGCCAGCAGCTTAGAATCCTGGGGAACAATCAATGGCTACACCTTC.

This clone was seen a handful of times. The chain is built from TRBV7-9 and TRBJ1-4; D unresolved. In germline, CDR1 is SEHNR, CDR2 FQNEAQ (reference sequence). V was pared by 5 bases and J by 7 bases, with 14 bases between. The CDR3 has 14 amino acids. CDR3 in DNA: TGTGCCAGCAGCCTTGATTTGGGAGGTGAAAAACTGTTTTTT. The encoded protein is CASSLDLGGEKLFF.

V gene TRBV5-6 combines with J gene TRBJ2-3, with D possibly being TRBD1 (5 bases). CDR1 is SGHDT, CDR2 YYEEEE, per germline. The CDR3 is 12 residues long. V lost 4 bases to trimming and J lost 6 bases, with 9 bases between them. The DNA for the CDR3 is TGTGCCAGCAGCGCCTCAGGGGATACGCAGTATTTT. It codes for CASSASGDTQYF. Combining the CDR3 with reference TRBV5-6 and TRBJ2-3 gives the whole variable domain DAGVTQSPTHLIKTRGQQVTLRCSPKSGHDTVSWYQQALGQGPQFIFQYYEEEERQRGNFPDRFSGHQFPNYSSELNVNALLLGDSALYLCASSASGDTQYFGPGTRLTVL.

This clone turned up a few times. CDR3 nucleotides: TGCAGTGCCCTCACCGGGGAGCTGTTTTTT. Translated: CSALTGELFF. The genes are TRBV20-1 and TRBJ2-2; D not certain. Germline CDR1 is DFQATT and CDR2 is SNEGSKA (reference sequence). V was trimmed by 6 bases and J by 4 bases, leaving 3 bases between them. This CDR3 region has 10 residues.

The chain uses TRBV4-3 and TRBJ2-3, with no clear D. V gave up 0 bases and J gave up 2 bases, with 9 bases separating them. Germline V gives CDR1 LGHNA, CDR2 YSLEER. The CDR3 consists of 15 residues. CDR3 in DNA: TGCGCCAGCAGCCAAGATGCGGCCATCACAGATACGCAGTATTTT. It codes for CASSQDAAITDTQYF.

The chain is built from TRBV6-6 and TRBJ2-1; no definite D call. The CDR3 spans 12 residues. Trimming shortened V by 5 bases and J by 8 bases, and 10 bases separated the two germline ends. From germline, CDR1 is MNHNY and CDR2 SVGAGI (reference sequence). The CDR3 loop is CASSPSSHEQFF. CDR3 coding DNA: TGTGCCAGCAGTCCCAGCTCCCATGAGCAGTTCTTC.

The rearrangement joins TRBV20-1 to TRBJ1-2; 9 bases align to TRBD1. This CDR3 is built from 13 residues. CDR1 DFQATT and CDR2 SNEGSKA come from the germline V gene (reference sequence). Trimming removed 3 bases from V and 8 bases from J; junction bases left unmatched: 7. The CDR3 is CSASSGQGPGYTF. CDR3 nucleotides: TGCAGTGCTAGTTCAGGACAGGGGCCGGGCTACACCTTC.

The chain links TRBV7-2 to TRBJ2-1; 7 bases are shared with TRBD1. Trimming took 5 bases from V and 2 from J; bases not matched to a gene: 3. Germline V CDR1 and CDR2: SGHTA, FQGNSA. This CDR3 region has 14 residues. In DNA, the CDR3 is TGTGCCAGCAGCACACAGGGGACCTACAATGAGCAGTTCTTC. It translates to CASSTQGTYNEQFF.

The genes are TRBV5-1 and TRBJ1-2; D is unclear. The CDR3 is made up of 16 amino acids. Between the trimmed V and J ends, which lost 7 bases and 2 bases, there was a span of 21 bases. Germline CDR1 reads SGHRS; CDR2 reads YFSETQ. The CDR3 here is CASSLSSSPGNYGYTF. CDR3 in DNA: TGCGCCAGCTCTCTCTCGTCGTCCCCGGGGAACTATGGCTACACCTTC.

The gene calls are TRBV27 and TRBJ2-7; D is ambiguous. Trimming stripped 6 bases from V and 4 bases from J, with 10 bases between. Germline CDR1 and CDR2: MNHEY and SMNVEV (reference sequence). The CDR3 is made up of 12 amino acids. The CDR3 DNA follows: TGTGCCAGCAGAAGGGTAGGATACGAGCAGTACTTC. This translates into CASRRVGYEQYF.

This chain connects TRBV6-2 or TRBV6-3 to TRBJ2-7; D is undetermined. Germline-derived CDR1 and CDR2 are MNHEY and SVGEGT. Trimming took off 6 bases at V and 6 bases at J, with 9 bases between the two ends. The CDR3 contains 11 residues. CDR3 coding DNA: TGTGCCAGCAGCAGCCCCTCCGAGCAGTACTTC. This sequence encodes CASSSPSEQYF.